This T cell receptor (beta chain) was documented in a study of blood T cell repertoires in COVID-19. Study at large: The United States, Italy and Spain were the sources of the acute and convalescent COVID-19 samples.

The CDR3 totals 12 residues. Germline CDR1 is SGHVS and CDR2 is FNYEAQ. V shed 4 bases and J shed 3 bases, with 3 bases lying between them. TCRdb's copy holds only in-frame clones and misses some; the assay was immunoSEQ multiplex PCR. Of hundreds of thousands of clones listed, roughly 89% are singletons. Input material: PBMCs or T cells enriched from blood (not recorded which). This TCR came from a woman aged 18-35 years who had recovered from COVID-19. The chain employs TRBV7-6 and TRBJ2-2; D unresolved. The CDR3 spells CASSSYTGELFF. The DNA of the CDR3 is TGTGCCAGCAGCTCATACACCGGGGAGCTGTTTTTT.